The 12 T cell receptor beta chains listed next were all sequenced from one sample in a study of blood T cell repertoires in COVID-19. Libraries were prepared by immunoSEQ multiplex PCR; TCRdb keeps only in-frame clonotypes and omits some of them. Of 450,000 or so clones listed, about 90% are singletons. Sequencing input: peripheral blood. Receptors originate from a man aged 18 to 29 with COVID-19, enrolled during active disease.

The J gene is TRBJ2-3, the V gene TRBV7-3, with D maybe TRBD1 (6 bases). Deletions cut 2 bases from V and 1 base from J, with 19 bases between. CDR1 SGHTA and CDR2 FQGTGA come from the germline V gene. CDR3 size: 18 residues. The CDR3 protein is CASSLPTPLGAGTDTQYF. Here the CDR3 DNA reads TGTGCCAGCAGCTTACCGACCCCTTTGGGGGCGGGCACAGATACGCAGTATTTT. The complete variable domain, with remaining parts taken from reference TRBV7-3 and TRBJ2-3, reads GAGVSQTPSNKVTEKGKYVELRCDPISGHTALYWYRQSLGQGPEFLIYFQGTGAADDSGLPNDRFFAVRPEGSVSTLKIQRTERGDSAVYLCASSLPTPLGAGTDTQYFGPGTRLTVL.

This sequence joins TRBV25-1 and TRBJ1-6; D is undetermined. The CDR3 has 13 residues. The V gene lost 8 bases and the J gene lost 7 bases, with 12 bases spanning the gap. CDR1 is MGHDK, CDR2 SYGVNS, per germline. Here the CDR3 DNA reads TGTGCCAGCGTTGCAGGTGTAAATTCACCCCTCCACTTT. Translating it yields CASVAGVNSPLHF.

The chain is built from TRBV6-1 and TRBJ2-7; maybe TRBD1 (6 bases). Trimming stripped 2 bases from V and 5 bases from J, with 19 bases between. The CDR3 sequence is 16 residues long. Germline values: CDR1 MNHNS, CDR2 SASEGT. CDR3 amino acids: CASSEWFSGAVNEQYF. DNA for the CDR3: TGTGCCAGCAGTGAATGGTTTTCAGGGGCGGTCAACGAGCAGTACTTC.

The CDR3 bases are TGCGCCAGCAGCTTGGTCCCAGGAAGACCAGGCACCGGGGAGCTGTTTTTT. Translated, it gives CASSLVPGRPGTGELFF. The rearrangement links TRBV5-1 to TRBJ2-2; D is undetermined. The germline V gene encodes CDR1 SGHRS and CDR2 YFSETQ. CDR3 length: 17 residues. V gave up 0 bases and J gave up 4 bases, with 16 bases separating them.

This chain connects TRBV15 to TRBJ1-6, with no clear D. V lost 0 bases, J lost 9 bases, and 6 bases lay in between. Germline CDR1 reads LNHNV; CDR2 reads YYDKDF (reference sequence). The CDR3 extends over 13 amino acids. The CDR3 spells CATSREEGSPLHF. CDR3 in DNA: TGTGCCACCAGCAGAGAGGAGGGTTCACCCCTCCACTTT.

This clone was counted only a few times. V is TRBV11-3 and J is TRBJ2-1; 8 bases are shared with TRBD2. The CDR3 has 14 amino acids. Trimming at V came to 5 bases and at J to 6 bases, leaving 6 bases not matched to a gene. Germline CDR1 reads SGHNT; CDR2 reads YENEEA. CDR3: CASSQASGFNEQFF. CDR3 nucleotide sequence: TGTGCCAGCAGCCAGGCTAGCGGGTTCAATGAGCAGTTCTTC.

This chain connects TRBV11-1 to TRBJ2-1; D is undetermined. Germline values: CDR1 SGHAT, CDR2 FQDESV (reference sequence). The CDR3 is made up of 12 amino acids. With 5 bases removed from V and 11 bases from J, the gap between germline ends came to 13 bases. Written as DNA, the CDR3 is TGTGCCAGCAGCCACTCGGGTCAGCAGCAGTTCTTC. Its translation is CASSHSGQQQFF. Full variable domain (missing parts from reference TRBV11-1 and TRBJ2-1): EAEVAQSPRYKITEKSQAVAFWCDPISGHATLYWYRQILGQGPELLVQFQDESVVDDSQLPKDRFSAERLKGVDSTLKIQPAELGDSAMYLCASSHSGQQQFFGPGTRLTVL.

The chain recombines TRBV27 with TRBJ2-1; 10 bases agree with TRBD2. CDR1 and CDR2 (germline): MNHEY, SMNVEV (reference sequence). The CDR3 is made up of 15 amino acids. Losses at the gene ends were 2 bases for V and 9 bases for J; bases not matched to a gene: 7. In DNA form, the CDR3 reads TGTGCCAGCAGTTTACGGACTAGCGGAAGGGTTGAGCAGTTCTTC. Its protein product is CASSLRTSGRVEQFF.

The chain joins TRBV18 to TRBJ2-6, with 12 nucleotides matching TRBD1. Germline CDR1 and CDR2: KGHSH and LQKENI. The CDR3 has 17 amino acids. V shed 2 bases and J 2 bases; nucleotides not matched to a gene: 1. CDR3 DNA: TGTGCCAGCTCACCAGGGACAGGGGGCACTGGGGCCAACGTCCTGACTTTC. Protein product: CASSPGTGGTGANVLTF.

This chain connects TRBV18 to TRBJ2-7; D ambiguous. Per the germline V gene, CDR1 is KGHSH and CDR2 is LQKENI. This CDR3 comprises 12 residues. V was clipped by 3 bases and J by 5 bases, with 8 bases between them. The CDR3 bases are TGTGCCAGCTCACCTCAAACGGACGAGCAGTACTTC. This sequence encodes CASSPQTDEQYF.

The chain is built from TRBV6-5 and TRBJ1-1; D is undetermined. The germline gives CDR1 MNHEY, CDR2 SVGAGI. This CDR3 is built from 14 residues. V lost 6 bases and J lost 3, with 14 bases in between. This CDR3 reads CASRMGRSDTEAFF. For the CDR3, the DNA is TGTGCCAGCAGAATGGGTCGGAGTGACACTGAAGCTTTCTTT.

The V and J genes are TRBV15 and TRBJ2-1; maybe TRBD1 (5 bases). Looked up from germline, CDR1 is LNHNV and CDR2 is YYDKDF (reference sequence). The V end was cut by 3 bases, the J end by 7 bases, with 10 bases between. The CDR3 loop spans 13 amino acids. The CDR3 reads CATSSFAGNEQFF. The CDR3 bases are TGTGCCACCAGCAGTTTCGCAGGGAATGAGCAGTTCTTC.